A single sample gave rise to the 18 T cell receptor beta chains below, sequenced in a study of blood T cell repertoires in COVID-19. Sequencing was performed with immunoSEQ multiplex PCR; in TCRdb, only in-frame clones are kept and a portion is missing. In the table there are 30,000 to 45,000 clones, roughly 77% of which are singletons. The source material was peripheral blood. Receptor source: a human donor in a cohort sampled during active or convalescent COVID-19. The donor label of this sample is uncertain.

V gene TRBV3-1 (or the pseudogene TRBV3-2) combines with J gene TRBJ2-1, with D possibly matching TRBD1 (5 bases). V was cut by 1 base and J by 4 bases, with 11 bases left in between. The germline V gene encodes CDR1 LGHDT and CDR2 YNNKEL (reference sequence). The CDR3 length is 15 residues. The CDR3 nucleotides are TGTGCCAGCAGCCAAGGTTTTCACAGGTACAATGAGCAGTTCTTC. The encoded protein is CASSQGFHRYNEQFF.

This clone was recorded once. V is TRBV27 and J is TRBJ2-3; the D is unclear. The germline V gene has CDR1 MNHEY and CDR2 SMNVEV (reference sequence). The CDR3 length is 14 residues. Trimming cost V 6 bases and J 4 bases, with 14 bases left between them. The CDR3 protein is CASRAASWADTQYF. The CDR3 bases are TGTGCCAGCAGGGCCGCTAGTTGGGCAGATACGCAGTATTTT.

V is TRBV5-5 and J is TRBJ2-3; no clear D. This CDR3 contains 15 residues. V lost 1 base to trimming and J lost 0 bases, with 9 bases between them. The germline CDR1 and CDR2 sequences are SGHKS and YYEKEE (reference sequence). CDR3 nucleotide sequence: TGTGCCAGCAGCTTGAGCCCCCTTAGCACAGATACGCAGTATTTT. Its protein product is CASSLSPLSTDTQYF.

V gene TRBV7-9 combines with J gene TRBJ2-7, with unresolved D. The ends were cut back, 1 base at V and 7 bases at J, with 5 bases in the middle. The CDR3 loop spans 11 amino acids. Germline V CDR1 and CDR2: SEHNR, FQNEAQ (reference sequence). This chain's CDR3 is CASSLGAEQYF. The CDR3 bases are TGTGCCAGCAGCTTAGGGGCGGAGCAGTACTTC.

V and J are TRBV15 and TRBJ2-7, with D possibly being TRBD1 (5 bases). The CDR3 totals 14 residues. V dropped 0 bases and J dropped 2 bases, with 8 bases sitting between them. The germline CDR1 and CDR2 sequences are LNHNV and YYDKDF (reference sequence). The CDR3 DNA reads as TGTGCCACCAGCAGAGAAGCAGGGACCTACGAGCAGTACTTC. It specifies CATSREAGTYEQYF.

The J gene is TRBJ1-1, the V gene TRBV18; 12 bases match TRBD1. V was pared by 7 bases and J by 5 bases, with 5 bases of the junction left unmatched. Germline V gives CDR1 KGHSH, CDR2 LQKENI. The length of the CDR3 is 14 residues. CDR3 region: CASYGTGGGTEAFF. CDR3 coding DNA: TGTGCCAGCTACGGGACAGGGGGCGGGACTGAAGCTTTCTTT.

The chain carries TRBV6-2 or TRBV6-3 and TRBJ2-7; perhaps TRBD1 as D (6 bases). CDR1 and CDR2 (germline): MNHEY, SVGEGT. This CDR3 contains 14 residues. The ends were cut back, 4 bases at V and 4 bases at J, with 14 bases in the middle. CDR3 sequence reads: CASSFQTGSYEQYF. The CDR3 nucleotides read TGTGCCAGCAGTTTCCAGACAGGCAGTTACGAGCAGTACTTC.

The V and J genes are TRBV9 and TRBJ2-1; D may be TRBD2 (5 bases). Trimming stripped 3 bases from V and 12 bases from J, with 13 bases between. Germline V gives CDR1 SGDLS, CDR2 YYNGEE. This CDR3 spans 12 amino acids. CDR3 DNA sequence: TGTGCCAGCAGCGCGAGGGAGACTCGGCAGTTCTTC. Protein: CASSARETRQFF. The whole variable domain, filled in from reference TRBV9 and TRBJ2-1, reads DSGVTQTPKHLITATGQRVTLRCSPRSGDLSVYWYQQSLDQGLQFLIQYYNGEERAKGNILERFSAQQFPDLHSELNLSSLELGDSALYFCASSARETRQFFGPGTRLTVL.

The chain recombines TRBV5-1 with TRBJ2-3; D remains unclear. The V gene lost 0 bases and the J gene lost 0 bases, with 8 bases spanning the gap. Germline V lookup: CDR1 SGHRS, CDR2 YFSETQ. The CDR3 consists of 15 residues. CDR3 residues: CASSLEQPSTDTQYF. CDR3 DNA: TGCGCCAGCAGCTTGGAACAGCCTAGCACAGATACGCAGTATTTT.

This clone came up once. The chain joins TRBV5-1 to TRBJ2-1, with 10 bases fitting TRBD2. Germline V lookup: CDR1 SGHRS, CDR2 YFSETQ. V gave up 0 bases and J gave up 6 bases; unmatched junction bases: 0. The CDR3 runs to 14 residues. The CDR3 DNA is TGCGCCAGCAGCTTGGAGCGGGAGGGCAATGAGCAGTTCTTC. Translation: CASSLEREGNEQFF.

The gene calls are TRBV10-1 and TRBJ2-1; 11 bases are a match to TRBD2. The germline CDR1 and CDR2 sequences are WNHNN and SYGVQD (reference sequence). This CDR3 spans 14 amino acids. The V segment lost 6 bases and the J segment 10 bases; nucleotides outside the gene matches: 8. CDR3 bases: TGCGCCAGCAGGGCTAGCGGGAGGACGAGGGAGCAGTTCTTC. This sequence encodes CASRASGRTREQFF.

The chain joins TRBV7-2 to TRBJ2-2; tentatively, D is TRBD1 (5 bases). The V end lost 2 bases, the J end lost 1 base, and 8 bases lay between the germline ends. Germline CDR1 and CDR2: SGHTA and FQGNSA. This CDR3 region has 15 residues. CDR3 bases: TGTGCCAGCAGCTTAAACAGGCAGAACACCGGGGAGCTGTTTTTT. It codes for CASSLNRQNTGELFF.

This clone was detected once. The chain is built from TRBV3-1 (or the pseudogene TRBV3-2) and TRBJ1-2; D is unclear. This CDR3 comprises 11 residues. Trimming removed 3 bases from V and 4 bases from J, with 3 bases in between. CDR1 and CDR2 (germline): LGHDT, YNNKEL (reference sequence). The CDR3 reads CASSQAYGYTF. CDR3 sequence (DNA): TGTGCCAGCAGCCAGGCCTATGGCTACACCTTC.

This clone is a singleton in its sample. The rearrangement uses TRBV28 and TRBJ1-5, with D unresolved. Germline assignment: CDR1 MDHEN and CDR2 SYDVKM. This CDR3 is built from 14 residues. Trimming removed 4 bases from V and 3 bases from J, with 10 bases in between. The CDR3 DNA reads TGTGCCAGCAGTTATGGTAGTTACAATCAGCCCCAGCATTTT. This gives the protein CASSYGSYNQPQHF.

This clone was counted only a few times. The chain is built from TRBV10-3 and TRBJ1-1; TRBD1 agrees at 7 bases. The CDR3 sequence is 14 residues long. Germline CDR1 is ENHRY and CDR2 is SYGVKD. Trimming removed 5 bases from V and 9 bases from J; junction bases left unmatched: 12. CDR3 bases: TGTGCCATCAGTACACAGGGGCCTCTTGGTAAAGCTTTCTTT. This encodes CAISTQGPLGKAFF.

V is TRBV11-2 and J is TRBJ1-1; 8 bases agree with TRBD1. V lost 5 bases to trimming and J lost 4 bases; unmatched junction nucleotides: 6. This CDR3 spans 14 amino acids. The germline V gene has CDR1 SGHAT and CDR2 FQNNGV. For the CDR3, the DNA is TGTGCCAGCAGCCCAGGGGGCGTTTTCACTGAAGCTTTCTTT. Translated, it gives CASSPGGVFTEAFF.

The genes are TRBV9 and TRBJ1-1, with TRBD1 as a possible D gene (5 bases). V was trimmed by 4 bases and J by 5 bases, leaving 9 bases between them. CDR3 size: 12 residues. Germline V gives CDR1 SGDLS, CDR2 YYNGEE. The CDR3 is CASSLDTTEAFF. The CDR3 coding sequence is TGTGCCAGCAGCTTGGACACTACTGAAGCTTTCTTT.

This chain uses TRBV5-1 with TRBJ2-2; D may be TRBD2 (6 bases). Germline CDR1 is SGHRS and CDR2 is YFSETQ. V lost 0 bases, J lost 0 bases, and 9 bases lay in between. There are 16 residues in the CDR3. CDR3: CASSLGRLANTGELFF. CDR3 sequence (DNA): TGCGCCAGCAGCTTGGGCCGACTAGCGAACACCGGGGAGCTGTTTTTT.